The rows below give T cell receptor beta chains drawn from one sample of a study of blood T cell repertoires in COVID-19. Sequencing was performed with immunoSEQ multiplex PCR; in TCRdb, only in-frame clones are kept and a portion is missing. The data show 70,000 to 90,000 clones, more than 75% seen once. Sequencing used peripheral blood. The receptors come from a human donor in a cohort sampled during active COVID-19. Each CDR3 is given with its conserved first and last residue. The order of the fields is CDR3 DNA, CDR3 protein, D gene, V gene, J gene, clone size. A D gene is named only where the DNA matches it firmly. Clone size, where shown, is once, few, many, or a class for clones that have expanded.

CDR3nt: TGTGCCAGCAGCACCCCGGGGACAGGCTACACAGATACGCAGTATTTT; CDR3aa: CASSTPGTGYTDTQYF; d_gene: TRBD1; v_gene: TRBV28; j_gene: TRBJ2-3; abundance: NA
CDR3nt: TGTGCCGGAAAAGGCAGGACCGGGGAGCTGTTTTTT; CDR3aa: CAGKGRTGELFF; d_gene: NA; v_gene: TRBV2; j_gene: TRBJ2-2; abundance: NA
CDR3nt: TGTGCCAGTAACCAGCGGGAGGGCCGGGGGGAGCTGTTTTTT; CDR3aa: CASNQREGRGELFF; d_gene: TRBD2; v_gene: TRBV19; j_gene: TRBJ2-2; abundance: once
CDR3nt: TGTGCCAGCAGCGCGGGACTAGCTGACACCGGGGAGCTGTTTTTT; CDR3aa: CASSAGLADTGELFF; d_gene: TRBD2; v_gene: TRBV5-4; j_gene: TRBJ2-2; abundance: NA
CDR3nt: TGTGCCAGCAGCTACGCCGGGGCAGATACGCAGTATTTT; CDR3aa: CASSYAGADTQYF; d_gene: NA; v_gene: TRBV7-9; j_gene: TRBJ2-3; abundance: few
CDR3nt: TGTGCCAGCAGCACGACAGGGAGCCAGTGGGAGACCCAGTACTTC; CDR3aa: CASSTTGSQWETQYF; d_gene: TRBD1; v_gene: TRBV5-4; j_gene: TRBJ2-5; abundance: NA
CDR3nt: TGTGCCAGCAGACCCGGGACAGGGGATTCACCCCTCCACTTT; CDR3aa: CASRPGTGDSPLHF; d_gene: TRBD1; v_gene: TRBV3-1/TRBV3-2; j_gene: TRBJ1-6; abundance: NA
CDR3nt: TGCAGCGTTAGGACTGACACCACCCATGAGGGACTGTTTTTT; CDR3aa: CSVRTDTTHEGLFF; d_gene: NA; v_gene: TRBV29-1; j_gene: TRBJ1-4; abundance: NA
CDR3nt: TGTGCCAGCTCACCCTTAGGGGCGACAGGGGGCACCGAGCAGTACTTC; CDR3aa: CASSPLGATGGTEQYF; d_gene: TRBD1; v_gene: TRBV18; j_gene: TRBJ2-7; abundance: NA
CDR3nt: TGCAGCGTAGCCCAGGGGTCGGCTTTCTTT; CDR3aa: CSVAQGSAFF; d_gene: NA; v_gene: TRBV29-1; j_gene: TRBJ1-1; abundance: NA
CDR3nt: TGTGCCAGCAGTGAACCTAAAACGCGGACAGGGAGAGGTGAAAAACTGTTTTTT; CDR3aa: CASSEPKTRTGRGEKLFF; d_gene: TRBD1; v_gene: TRBV25-1; j_gene: TRBJ1-4; abundance: NA
CDR3nt: TGTGCCAGCAGCCATAGGGGGCCTACTAATGAAAAACTGTTTTTT; CDR3aa: CASSHRGPTNEKLFF; d_gene: TRBD1; v_gene: TRBV7-9; j_gene: TRBJ1-4; abundance: NA
CDR3nt: TGTGCCAGCAGTGATCCGGCGGTCCCCTCTGGAAACACCATATATTTT; CDR3aa: CASSDPAVPSGNTIYF; d_gene: NA; v_gene: TRBV6-1; j_gene: TRBJ1-3; abundance: NA
CDR3nt: TGTGCCAGCAGCAAAGTGGCGGGCCTTGGCTACGAGCAGTACTTC; CDR3aa: CASSKVAGLGYEQYF; d_gene: NA; v_gene: TRBV21-1; j_gene: TRBJ2-7; abundance: NA
CDR3nt: TGTGCCAGTAGTTCTACAGGTGTGACCAATCAGCCCCAGCATTTT; CDR3aa: CASSSTGVTNQPQHF; d_gene: NA; v_gene: TRBV19; j_gene: TRBJ1-5; abundance: NA
CDR3nt: TGTGCCAGCAGCTTGGCGGCCAACTATGGCTATACCTTC; CDR3aa: CASSLAANYGYTF; d_gene: NA; v_gene: TRBV5-4; j_gene: TRBJ1-2; abundance: NA
CDR3nt: TGTGCCAGCAGTTACCGGGGACTAGCGGGTTACAACGAGCAGTACTTC; CDR3aa: CASSYRGLAGYNEQYF; d_gene: TRBD2; v_gene: TRBV6-5; j_gene: TRBJ2-7; abundance: NA
CDR3nt: TGTGCCACCAGCAGTGGCCGGGACTCCCAGTACTTC; CDR3aa: CATSSGRDSQYF; d_gene: NA; v_gene: TRBV15; j_gene: TRBJ2-4; abundance: NA
CDR3nt: TGTGCCAGCAGCTTAATGAGTGAAGCTTTCTTT; CDR3aa: CASSLMSEAFF; d_gene: NA; v_gene: TRBV7-8; j_gene: TRBJ1-1; abundance: NA
CDR3nt: TGCGCCAGCAGCCCTACCGCAGGGGCCCCGGGAGAGACCCAGTACTTC; CDR3aa: CASSPTAGAPGETQYF; d_gene: NA; v_gene: TRBV5-1; j_gene: TRBJ2-5; abundance: NA
CDR3nt: TGTGCCAGCAGTTCCTTCAATGAGCAGTTCTTC; CDR3aa: CASSSFNEQFF; d_gene: NA; v_gene: TRBV12-3/TRBV12-4; j_gene: TRBJ2-1; abundance: NA
CDR3nt: TGTGCCAGCAGCGTAGTACGACAGGGGGGCGAAGCTTTCTTT; CDR3aa: CASSVVRQGGEAFF; d_gene: TRBD1; v_gene: TRBV9; j_gene: TRBJ1-1; abundance: NA
CDR3nt: TGTGCCAGCTCAAGGGACAGGCAGTATGAAAAACTGTTTTTT; CDR3aa: CASSRDRQYEKLFF; d_gene: TRBD1; v_gene: TRBV18; j_gene: TRBJ1-4; abundance: NA
CDR3nt: TGTGCCAGCAGCCAAGTAGCGGGCCCCCTGGCTACGCAGTATTTT; CDR3aa: CASSQVAGPLATQYF; d_gene: TRBD2; v_gene: TRBV14; j_gene: TRBJ2-3; abundance: NA
CDR3nt: TGTGCCATCAGTGCGGAGGGACAGAATTCACCCCTCCACTTT; CDR3aa: CAISAEGQNSPLHF; d_gene: TRBD1; v_gene: TRBV10-3; j_gene: TRBJ1-6; abundance: NA
CDR3nt: TGCGCCAGCAGCGCAATAGGAGGAGGCACAGATACGCAGTATTTT; CDR3aa: CASSAIGGGTDTQYF; d_gene: NA; v_gene: TRBV5-1; j_gene: TRBJ2-3; abundance: once
CDR3nt: TGTGCCAGCAGCCAAACAAATACAGGTGCTGAAGCTTTCTTT; CDR3aa: CASSQTNTGAEAFF; d_gene: NA; v_gene: TRBV3-1/TRBV3-2; j_gene: TRBJ1-1; abundance: NA
CDR3nt: TGTGCCAGCAGCTCCGACAGGGGGGGCAACAATGAGCAGTTCTTC; CDR3aa: CASSSDRGGNNEQFF; d_gene: TRBD1; v_gene: TRBV5-6; j_gene: TRBJ2-1; abundance: NA
CDR3nt: TGTGCCAGTCAAGGGGGCTGGGGCACTGAAGCTTTCTTT; CDR3aa: CASQGGWGTEAFF; d_gene: TRBD1; v_gene: TRBV19; j_gene: TRBJ1-1; abundance: NA
CDR3nt: TGCGCCAGCAGTCACCACGAGGACAGGGGAGAAAAACTGTTTTTT; CDR3aa: CASSHHEDRGEKLFF; d_gene: TRBD1; v_gene: TRBV23-1; j_gene: TRBJ1-4; abundance: NA
CDR3nt: TGTGCCAGCGTCTGGGCAGGGGGTAATGAAAAACTGTTTTTT; CDR3aa: CASVWAGGNEKLFF; d_gene: TRBD1; v_gene: TRBV2; j_gene: TRBJ1-4; abundance: once
CDR3nt: TGCGCCAGCAGCCAAGATTACGGGGATGAGCAGTTCTTC; CDR3aa: CASSQDYGDEQFF; d_gene: NA; v_gene: TRBV4-1; j_gene: TRBJ2-1; abundance: few
CDR3nt: TGTGCCAGCAGTGAAGTGGGGACTAGCGGCCACAATGAGCAGTTCTTC; CDR3aa: CASSEVGTSGHNEQFF; d_gene: TRBD2; v_gene: TRBV2; j_gene: TRBJ2-1; abundance: NA
CDR3nt: TGTGCCACCAGCGCCCGGGGCGGGGAGCTGTTTTTT; CDR3aa: CATSARGGELFF; d_gene: NA; v_gene: TRBV15; j_gene: TRBJ2-2; abundance: once